A selection of T cell receptor beta chains follows, all from one sample in a study of tumor-infiltrating lymphocytes in localized non-small cell lung cancer. Only in-frame clones appear in the TCRdb table, and some are missing; sequencing was by immunoSEQ multiplex PCR. The data hold 2,700 or so clones, with about 75% observed a single time. The specimen was uninvolved lung tissue not adjacent to the tumor. The origin of the receptors is a human donor with non-small cell lung cancer. CDR3s include the opening cysteine and the closing phenylalanine or tryptophan. Each record gives: CDR3 DNA, CDR3 protein, D gene, V gene, clone size, J gene. A D gene is named only where the DNA matches it firmly. Size values are once, few and many counts, or a class for expanded clones, and some rows have none.

DNA: TGTGCCAGCAGCTCGAACGGGGTTAACTATGGCTACACCTTC; CDR3: CASSSNGVNYGYTF; D: NA; V: TRBV7-9; size: few; J: TRBJ1-2
DNA: TGTGCCAGCAGCTTAATCAGCGGGAGGCCCTCCGGGGAGCTGTTTTTT; CDR3: CASSLISGRPSGELFF; D: TRBD2; V: TRBV7-2; size: NA; J: TRBJ2-2
DNA: TGTGCCAGCAGCCAAAGGGGTGGAGGGAGCGAATACAATGAGCAGTTCTTC; CDR3: CASSQRGGGSEYNEQFF; D: NA; V: TRBV14; size: NA; J: TRBJ2-1
DNA: TGTGCCAGCAGCATACAGGGGACCTGGGGCTACACCTTC; CDR3: CASSIQGTWGYTF; D: TRBD1; V: TRBV6-5; size: NA; J: TRBJ1-2
DNA: TGTGCCAGCAGCAAGAGAATGACAGGGCTAAACATTCAGTACTTC; CDR3: CASSKRMTGLNIQYF; D: TRBD1; V: TRBV13; size: NA; J: TRBJ2-4
DNA: TGTGCCAGCAGCTCAACGACAGGGGGGAGGACTGAAGCTTTCTTT; CDR3: CASSSTTGGRTEAFF; D: TRBD1; V: TRBV7-3; size: few; J: TRBJ1-1
DNA: TGTGCCAGCTCAACGAAGACAGGGGCAGACACTGAAGCTTTCTTT; CDR3: CASSTKTGADTEAFF; D: TRBD1; V: TRBV18; size: few; J: TRBJ1-1
DNA: TGTGCCAGCCGACCTCCCGCGGGAAGTGATGGAGCTTTCTTT; CDR3: CASRPPAGSDGAFF; D: NA; V: TRBV28; size: NA; J: TRBJ1-1
DNA: TGTGCCAGTAGTACCCATACAGGGGGCGGTCAGCCCCAGCATTTT; CDR3: CASSTHTGGGQPQHF; D: TRBD1; V: TRBV19; size: NA; J: TRBJ1-5
DNA: TGTGCCACCAGCGTCAGGACAGGGTATGGCTACACCTTC; CDR3: CATSVRTGYGYTF; D: TRBD1; V: TRBV15; size: NA; J: TRBJ1-2
DNA: TGTGCCAGCAGTTACTCCACTAACAATGGTAACAATGAGCAGTTCTTC; CDR3: CASSYSTNNGNNEQFF; D: NA; V: TRBV6-5; size: NA; J: TRBJ2-1
DNA: TGTGCCAGCAGTTTAGAGGAGGCCAGCGGAGGGCCTGGGGAGACCCAGTACTTC; CDR3: CASSLEEASGGPGETQYF; D: NA; V: TRBV28; size: large; J: TRBJ2-5
DNA: TGTGCCAGCAGCGACCGGACTAGCGCAGAGACCCAGTACTTC; CDR3: CASSDRTSAETQYF; D: TRBD2; V: TRBV2; size: NA; J: TRBJ2-5
DNA: TGTGCCAGCAGTGACTCGACCGGGGGGGCAGATACGCAGTATTTT; CDR3: CASSDSTGGADTQYF; D: TRBD2; V: TRBV6-4; size: NA; J: TRBJ2-3
DNA: TGTGCCAGCAGTTCGGGACAGGGGTATCGAACTGAAGCTTTCTTT; CDR3: CASSSGQGYRTEAFF; D: TRBD1; V: TRBV27; size: NA; J: TRBJ1-1
DNA: TGTGCCAGCAGGTCCGGGACTAGCGGGGATACGCAGTATTTT; CDR3: CASRSGTSGDTQYF; D: TRBD2; V: TRBV6-5; size: NA; J: TRBJ2-3
DNA: TGTGCCAGCAGCACAGGCCGTGGACAGTTGAACACTGAAGCTTTCTTT; CDR3: CASSTGRGQLNTEAFF; D: NA; V: TRBV5-4; size: NA; J: TRBJ1-1
DNA: TGTGCCAGCAGCTCAACCGCCACAGGGGAATATGGCTACACCTTC; CDR3: CASSSTATGEYGYTF; D: TRBD1; V: TRBV7-9; size: NA; J: TRBJ1-2
DNA: TGTGCCAGCAGTCAGAGACAGGGGAACACTGAAGCTTTCTTT; CDR3: CASSQRQGNTEAFF; D: TRBD1; V: TRBV5-5; size: NA; J: TRBJ1-1
DNA: TGTGCCAGCAGCCGACTGGGACTAGGGAGTGATGAGCAGTTCTTC; CDR3: CASSRLGLGSDEQFF; D: TRBD2; V: TRBV14; size: few; J: TRBJ2-1
DNA: TGCGCCAGCAGCTTGGGGCACCCCTCCAGCACTGAAGCTTTCTTT; CDR3: CASSLGHPSSTEAFF; D: NA; V: TRBV5-1; size: NA; J: TRBJ1-1
DNA: TGTGCCACCAGCAGAGGTTGGGGGGCCAGAACAGATACGCAGTATTTT; CDR3: CATSRGWGARTDTQYF; D: NA; V: TRBV15; size: NA; J: TRBJ2-3
DNA: TGTGCCAGCACCCCCGGAACAGGGGGCTTCCACGAGCAGTACTTC; CDR3: CASTPGTGGFHEQYF; D: TRBD1; V: TRBV7-8; size: NA; J: TRBJ2-7
DNA: TGTGCCAGCAGTTACGCGGCGGCGGACACTGAAGCTTTCTTT; CDR3: CASSYAAADTEAFF; D: NA; V: TRBV6-5; size: NA; J: TRBJ1-1
DNA: TGTGCCAGTAGTGTCCCTAGCGGACCTCTTTCCACAGATACGCAGTATTTT; CDR3: CASSVPSGPLSTDTQYF; D: TRBD2; V: TRBV19; size: few; J: TRBJ2-3
DNA: TGTGCCAGCAGCAAGGAACCGGGACAGGGGGCGTTTGGGGCCTACGAGCAGTACTTC; CDR3: CASSKEPGQGAFGAYEQYF; D: NA; V: TRBV21-1; size: NA; J: TRBJ2-7
DNA: TGCGCCAGCAGTGAGGGCTTACGAGAGACCCAGTACTTC; CDR3: CASSEGLRETQYF; D: NA; V: TRBV10-1; size: NA; J: TRBJ2-5
DNA: TGCGCCAGCAGAATCGCGACAGGGGGTCAGCCCCAGCATTTT; CDR3: CASRIATGGQPQHF; D: TRBD1; V: TRBV10-2; size: NA; J: TRBJ1-5
DNA: TGTGCCAGCAGTTATGGGGATTCACCCCTCCACTTT; CDR3: CASSYGDSPLHF; D: NA; V: TRBV6-6; size: NA; J: TRBJ1-6
DNA: TGTGCCAGTAGTATAAGGGGCAGGCACGACTATGGCTACACCTTC; CDR3: CASSIRGRHDYGYTF; D: NA; V: TRBV19; size: NA; J: TRBJ1-2
DNA: TGTGCCAGCAGCTTCTCTGGGGAGAACACTGAAGCTTTCTTT; CDR3: CASSFSGENTEAFF; D: NA; V: TRBV7-9; size: NA; J: TRBJ1-1
DNA: TGCGCCAGCAGGGAGTACTCCTACAATGAGCAGTTCTTC; CDR3: CASREYSYNEQFF; D: NA; V: TRBV5-1; size: few; J: TRBJ2-1
DNA: TGTGCCAGCAGCTTGCAGGGCAGGCTAGCGGGAGGAGATACGCAGTATTTT; CDR3: CASSLQGRLAGGDTQYF; D: TRBD2; V: TRBV27; size: once; J: TRBJ2-3
DNA: TGTGCCAGCAGCTTAGGCGTAGGACAGGGTGGTGCTGGAAACACCATATATTTT; CDR3: CASSLGVGQGGAGNTIYF; D: TRBD1; V: TRBV7-2; size: NA; J: TRBJ1-3
DNA: TGCGCCAGCAGCCAAGCTAGGGGAAGGGATGGCTACACCTTC; CDR3: CASSQARGRDGYTF; D: NA; V: TRBV4-3; size: NA; J: TRBJ1-2
DNA: TGTGCCACCAGCAGAGATCCCCAGTTGTTCGCGAACACCGGGGAGCTGTTTTTT; CDR3: CATSRDPQLFANTGELFF; D: NA; V: TRBV15; size: NA; J: TRBJ2-2
DNA: TGTGCCACCAGGGCGCAGGGTGCCTACCAAGAGACCCAGTACTTC; CDR3: CATRAQGAYQETQYF; D: NA; V: TRBV15; size: NA; J: TRBJ2-5
DNA: TGTGCCAGCAGTGACTCGGACCACAATGAGCAGTTCTTC; CDR3: CASSDSDHNEQFF; D: NA; V: TRBV6-4; size: NA; J: TRBJ2-1
DNA: TGTGCCAGCTCACCCCGACAGGGACCCTACGAGCAGTACTTC; CDR3: CASSPRQGPYEQYF; D: TRBD1; V: TRBV18; size: NA; J: TRBJ2-7
DNA: TGTGCCAGCAGAACTCAGGGAATTAACACTGAAGCTTTCTTT; CDR3: CASRTQGINTEAFF; D: NA; V: TRBV7-2; size: NA; J: TRBJ1-1